The clone carrying this TCR beta chain has a count of ten or more. The antigen remains unidentified. The data belong to a study of T cells in Graves' hyperthyroidism and ophthalmopathy. Regions amplified from RNA transcripts were the TCR beta CDR3 regions. The HTBI set primed first-round TCR CDR3 RT-PCR. In TCRdb, the multiplex PCR reads were re-called with MiXCR into one record per CDR3 protein. The sample lists a few hundred thousand distinct CDR3 sequences; roughly a sixth were seen once. The study's findings and limits: Progression to ophthalmopathy was predicted a median of roughly seven months early.

V lost 6 bases, J lost 0 bases, and 9 bases stayed unmatched. CDR1 is MDHEN and CDR2 is SYDVKM in the germline V gene. The CDR3 has 17 amino acids. Material: blood. The receptor comes from a young woman with Graves' ophthalmopathy. The rearrangement joins TRBV28 to TRBJ2-7, with 12 bases identical to TRBD2. The CDR3 here is CASSQTSGRRSSYEQYF. Written as DNA, the CDR3 is TGTGCCAGCAGCCAAACTAGCGGGAGGCGCAGCTCCTACGAGCAGTACTTC.